The 28 T cell receptor beta chains presented below share a single source sample, sequenced in a study of shared clonotypes between healthy human individuals. Measured with immunoSEQ multiplex PCR; TCRdb has only the in-frame clones, and not every one. In the table there are 950,000 to 1,300,000 clones, under 80% of which are singletons. Sequencing was performed on memory CD4+ T cells sorted from blood. Indicated subset: CD45RA-negative fraction. The receptors come from a man younger than 35 in good health.

This chain joins TRBV4-1 and TRBJ2-7, with a tentative D call TRBD2 (5 bases). The CDR3 sequence is 14 residues long. The germline V gene has CDR1 MGHRA and CDR2 YSYEKL. Trimming shortened V by 8 bases and J by 4 bases, and 18 bases separated the two germline ends. The chain's CDR3 is CASSFGSRGYEQYF. CDR3 nucleotides: TGCGCCAGCTCCTTTGGCAGCCGAGGGTACGAGCAGTACTTC.

The rearrangement links TRBV28 to TRBJ2-7; 9 nucleotides line up with TRBD1. The length of the CDR3 is 14 residues. In germline, CDR1 is MDHEN, CDR2 SYDVKM. Trimming took 10 bases from V and 0 from J; bases not matched to a gene: 7. As DNA, the CDR3 is TGTGCCACTATGGACAGGGGAAGCTCCTACGAGCAGTACTTC. This sequence encodes CATMDRGSSYEQYF.

The rearrangement uses TRBV2 and TRBJ1-3; unclear D gene. The CDR3 spans 14 residues. Germline V gene data show CDR1 as SNHLY and CDR2 as FYNNEI. Trimming pared 3 bases from V and 2 bases from J, leaving 8 bases between. This chain's CDR3 is CASSDTVPGNTIYF. CDR3 nucleotides: TGTGCCAGCAGTGATACAGTACCTGGAAACACCATATATTTT. Complete variable domain (other parts from reference TRBV2 and TRBJ1-3): EPEVTQTPSHQVTQMGQEVILRCVPISNHLYFYWYRQILGQKVEFLVSFYNNEISEKSEIFDDQFSVERPDGSNFTLKIRSTKLEDSAMYFCASSDTVPGNTIYFGEGSWLTVV.

The chain recombines TRBV10-1 with TRBJ2-5, with 7 bases matching TRBD2. CDR1 WNHNN and CDR2 SYGVQD come from the germline V gene (reference sequence). The CDR3 has 15 amino acids. V shed 5 bases, J shed 5 bases, and the junction held 11 bases outside the gene matches. Here the CDR3 reads CASSSGAGVGETQYF. Written as DNA, the CDR3 is TGCGCCAGCAGTTCCGGGGCGGGAGTAGGTGAGACCCAGTACTTC.

CDR3 coding DNA: TGTGCCAGCAGCTCCTTAATGGGACAGAACTACGAGCAGTACTTC. It is translated as CASSSLMGQNYEQYF. The chain carries TRBV11-2 and TRBJ2-7, with 7 bases lining up with TRBD1. With V trimmed by 4 bases and J by 3 bases, 9 bases remained unmatched. The CDR3 contains 15 residues. From germline, CDR1 is SGHAT and CDR2 FQNNGV. Combining the CDR3 with reference TRBV11-2 and TRBJ2-7 gives the whole variable domain EAGVAQSPRYKIIEKRQSVAFWCNPISGHATLYWYQQILGQGPKLLIQFQNNGVVDDSQLPKDRFSAERLKGVDSTLKIQPAKLEDSAVYLCASSSLMGQNYEQYFGPGTRLTVT.

Regarding this clone: Other nucleotide sequences from this sample produce the same CDR3. The V and J genes are TRBV10-3 and TRBJ1-1, with D possibly being TRBD1 (6 bases). CDR1 is ENHRY and CDR2 is SYGVKD in the germline V gene. This CDR3 has 14 residues. V was pared by 2 bases and J by 2 bases, with 9 bases between. CDR3 sequence: CAISEGGGNTEAFF. The CDR3 DNA reads TGTGCCATCAGTGAGGGAGGGGGTAACACTGAAGCTTTCTTT.

The gene calls are TRBV19 and TRBJ2-5, with TRBD2 matching 13 bases. The CDR3 has 16 amino acids. Losses at the gene ends were 5 bases for V and 0 bases for J; bases not matched to a gene: 3. The germline CDR1 and CDR2 sequences are LNHDA and SQIVND (reference sequence). The chain's CDR3 is CASSLGLAGYQETQYF. The CDR3, as DNA: TGTGCCAGTAGTTTGGGACTAGCGGGGTACCAAGAGACCCAGTACTTC.

The J gene is TRBJ1-5, the V gene TRBV6-1; D call uncertain. V lost 0 bases and J lost 1, with 4 bases in between. The CDR3 sequence is 14 residues long. CDR1 and CDR2 (germline): MNHNS, SASEGT. Here the CDR3 DNA reads TGTGCCAGCAGTGAAGCGCCCAGCAATCAGCCCCAGCATTTT. Amino acid sequence: CASSEAPSNQPQHF.

J is TRBJ1-3 and V is TRBV7-9; no clear D gene. In germline, CDR1 is SEHNR, CDR2 FQNEAQ (reference sequence). This CDR3 spans 15 amino acids. V lost 1 base and J 4 bases, leaving 11 bases between the germline ends. In DNA, the CDR3 is TGTGCCAGCAGCTTAGGGCCCTCTGGGGGAAACACCATATATTTT. It translates to CASSLGPSGGNTIYF. The full variable domain, rest sourced from reference TRBV7-9 and TRBJ1-3, is DTGVSQNPRHKITKRGQNVTFRCDPISEHNRLYWYRQTLGQGPEFLTYFQNEAQLEKSRLLSDRFSAERPKGSFSTLEIQRTEQGDSAMYLCASSLGPSGGNTIYFGEGSWLTVV.

In this sample, this clone turned up a few times. This specimen includes other DNA sequences encoding the same CDR3. CDR3 nucleotide sequence: TGCAGCGTAGTCGGACAGATGAACACTGAAGCTTTCTTT. Translating it yields CSVVGQMNTEAFF. The genes are TRBV29-1 and TRBJ1-1; D is perhaps TRBD1 (6 bases). CDR1 and CDR2 (germline): SQVTM, ANQGSEA. Trimming left V 6 bases short and J 0 bases short, with 11 bases between. The CDR3 is made up of 13 amino acids.

The chain carries TRBV14 and TRBJ1-6; D is possibly TRBD1 (5 bases). From germline, CDR1 is SGHDN and CDR2 FVKESK. Trimming left V 4 bases short and J 3 bases short, with 19 bases between. The CDR3 consists of 18 residues. CDR3 nucleotides: TGTGCCAGCAGCCGATATCGAGGGGCCCAGGGCTATAATTCACCCCTCCACTTT. It codes for CASSRYRGAQGYNSPLHF. Looking up the rest from reference TRBV14 and TRBJ1-6 gives the full variable domain: EAGVTQFPSHSVIEKGQTVTLRCDPISGHDNLYWYRRVMGKEIKFLLHFVKESKQDESGMPNNRFLAERTGGTYSTLKVQPAELEDSGVYFCASSRYRGAQGYNSPLHFGNGTRLTVT.

The gene calls are TRBV9 and TRBJ1-2; possible D gene TRBD1, 5 bases. Per the germline V gene, CDR1 is SGDLS and CDR2 is YYNGEE. Trimming shortened V by 4 bases and J by 4 bases, and 11 bases separated the two germline ends. The CDR3 is made up of 13 amino acids. Written as DNA, the CDR3 is TGTGCCAGCAGCCAAACAGGTACCTATGGCTACACCTTC. Amino acids: CASSQTGTYGYTF. The full variable domain, in which reference TRBV9 and TRBJ1-2 provide the parts outside the CDR3, is DSGVTQTPKHLITATGQRVTLRCSPRSGDLSVYWYQQSLDQGLQFLIQYYNGEERAKGNILERFSAQQFPDLHSELNLSSLELGDSALYFCASSQTGTYGYTFGSGTRLTVV.

This clone has only a few counts. The V and J genes are TRBV6-1 and TRBJ1-1, with no clear D. CDR1 and CDR2 (germline): MNHNS, SASEGT. Deletions cut 8 bases from V and 0 bases from J, with 10 bases between. There are 13 residues in the CDR3. The DNA for the CDR3 is TGTGCCAGCCTCGGCGGCATGAACACTGAAGCTTTCTTT. This codes for CASLGGMNTEAFF.

With regard to this clone: Other DNA sequences in the sample encode the same CDR3. The chain employs TRBV19 and TRBJ1-5, with unresolved D. This CDR3 contains 13 residues. The ends were cut back, 6 bases at V and 2 bases at J, with 8 bases in the middle. Germline V CDR1 and CDR2: LNHDA, SQIVND (reference sequence). This CDR3 is CASSTQRNQPQHF. As DNA, the CDR3 is TGTGCCAGTAGCACCCAGCGCAATCAGCCCCAGCATTTT.

The chain recombines TRBV4-1 with TRBJ1-5; maybe TRBD1 (5 bases). Trimming took off 2 bases at V and 4 bases at J, with 15 bases between the two ends. This CDR3 has 16 residues. In germline, CDR1 is MGHRA, CDR2 YSYEKL. This CDR3 is CASSQLGTGRNQPQHF. The CDR3 nucleotides are TGCGCCAGCAGCCAACTTGGGACTGGGAGAAATCAGCCCCAGCATTTT.

Worth noting for this clone: A much larger clone sits a single nucleotide away, making a read error possible. The chain carries TRBV19 and TRBJ2-3, with TRBD1 as a possible D gene (5 bases). Germline V CDR1 and CDR2: LNHDA, SQIVND (reference sequence). V was shortened by 5 bases and J by 1 base, with 7 bases between the two germline ends. CDR3 size: 13 residues. CDR3 sequence: CASSEQGTDTQYF. The CDR3 nucleotides are TGTGCCAGTAGTGAACAGGGCACAGATACGCAGTATTTT.

The chain recombines TRBV11-2 with TRBJ2-7; 9 bases map to TRBD2. Germline V gene lookup returns CDR1 SGHAT and CDR2 FQNNGV. V was pared by 2 bases and J by 7 bases, with 12 bases of the junction left unmatched. The CDR3 spans 16 residues. The CDR3 spells CASSLNMALAGSEQYF. For the CDR3, the DNA is TGTGCCAGCAGCTTAAACATGGCGCTAGCGGGGTCAGAGCAGTACTTC.

The chain links TRBV2 to TRBJ1-5; TRBD1 matches 7 bases. V lost 6 bases, J lost 9 bases, and 8 bases stayed unmatched. From germline, CDR1 is SNHLY and CDR2 FYNNEI. CDR3 length equals 13 residues. The CDR3 spells CASRTTGVGPQHF. CDR3 in DNA: TGTGCCAGCAGAACTACAGGGGTCGGGCCCCAGCATTTT.

The chain has TRBV28 and TRBJ2-2; possibly TRBD1 or TRBD2 for D (6 bases each). Germline-derived CDR1 and CDR2 are MDHEN and SYDVKM. V was cut by 6 bases and J by 0 bases, with 11 bases left in between. This CDR3 has 15 amino acids. The CDR3 loop is CASSGGDTNTGELFF. The DNA for the CDR3 is TGTGCCAGCAGCGGCGGGGACACGAACACCGGGGAGCTGTTTTTT.

This clone was observed a single time. The chain recombines TRBV10-3 with TRBJ1-2; TRBD1 matches 12 bases. The CDR3 consists of 16 residues. The junction had 8 bases not matched to a gene; V was cut back by 2 bases and J by 7 bases. The germline CDR1 and CDR2 sequences are ENHRY and SYGVKD. CDR3 in amino acids: CAISEAPGQGASGYTF. The CDR3 nucleotides are TGTGCCATCAGTGAGGCACCGGGACAGGGGGCAAGTGGCTACACCTTC.

This chain uses TRBV7-8 with TRBJ2-7; TRBD2 agrees at 9 bases. CDR3 length equals 14 residues. CDR1 and CDR2 from the germline V gene are SGHVS and FQNEAQ. The V segment lost 1 base and the J segment 7 bases; nucleotides outside the gene matches: 5. The CDR3 DNA sequence: TGTGCCAGCAGCTTAGGGCGGGGGGGTCTGGAGCAGTACTTC. This encodes CASSLGRGGLEQYF.

The chain has TRBV18 and TRBJ2-2; 7 positions agree with TRBD1. The CDR3 extends over 13 amino acids. V was pared by 6 bases and J by 5 bases, with 3 bases of the junction left unmatched. CDR1 and CDR2 (germline): KGHSH, LQKENI. CDR3 bases: TGTGCCAGCTCCCTCAGGGGGACCGGGGAGCTGTTTTTT. Its protein is CASSLRGTGELFF. The complete variable domain, with remaining parts taken from reference TRBV18 and TRBJ2-2, reads NAGVMQNPRHLVRRRGQEARLRCSPMKGHSHVYWYRQLPEEGLKFMVYLQKENIIDESGMPKERFSAEFPKEGPSILRIQQVVRGDSAAYFCASSLRGTGELFFGEGSRLTVL.

The sample holds a few counts of this clone. This chain joins TRBV2 and TRBJ1-1; no reliable D call. V was clipped by 10 bases and J by 1 base, with 13 bases between them. CDR3 length equals 13 residues. Per germline, CDR1 SNHLY and CDR2 FYNNEI. CDR3 bases: TGTGCCACTATGGCGACGGGGAACACTGAAGCTTTCTTT. This codes for CATMATGNTEAFF. The full variable domain, with the rest looked up from reference TRBV2 and TRBJ1-1, is EPEVTQTPSHQVTQMGQEVILRCVPISNHLYFYWYRQILGQKVEFLVSFYNNEISEKSEIFDDQFSVERPDGSNFTLKIRSTKLEDSAMYFCATMATGNTEAFFGQGTRLTVV.

This clone has only a few counts. This sequence joins TRBV7-2 and TRBJ1-5; 7 bases are shared with TRBD1. Germline assignment: CDR1 SGHTA and CDR2 FQGNSA. The CDR3 spans 13 residues. V trimming: 6 bases; J trimming: 2 bases; junction bases outside the gene matches: 1. The CDR3 DNA sequence: TGTGCCAGCAGTACAGGGGGCAATCAGCCCCAGCATTTT. This sequence encodes CASSTGGNQPQHF.

V gene TRBV28 combines with J gene TRBJ1-2; a weak D match, TRBD1 (5 bases). Germline V gene lookup returns CDR1 MDHEN and CDR2 SYDVKM. The V end lost 2 bases, the J end lost 4 bases, and 14 bases lay between the germline ends. CDR3 length equals 15 residues. DNA for the CDR3: TGTGCCAGCAGTTTAACGGCAGGGCCGGTCTATGGCTACACCTTC. Encoded protein: CASSLTAGPVYGYTF.

This clone was seen only a few times. The chain recombines TRBV6-5 with TRBJ1-5; D may be TRBD1 (6 bases). CDR1 MNHEY and CDR2 SVGAGI come from the germline V gene. CDR3 length: 13 amino acids. Trimming removed 2 bases at V and 7 bases at J, with 9 bases between. CDR3: CASSYQGTQPQHF. The CDR3 DNA follows: TGTGCCAGCAGTTACCAGGGGACCCAGCCCCAGCATTTT.

The J gene is TRBJ1-2, the V gene TRBV19; TRBD1 matches 7 bases. Germline V gene data show CDR1 as LNHDA and CDR2 as SQIVND (reference sequence). The CDR3 is made up of 18 amino acids. V trimming: 3 bases; J trimming: 0 bases; junction bases outside the gene matches: 13. CDR3 in DNA: TGTGCCAGTAGTATCTCCGGGACAGCCGGTTACGCTAACTATGGCTACACCTTC. Translated: CASSISGTAGYANYGYTF.

As concerns this clone: A single base is all that separates this from a far larger clone, so a read error is likely. This chain connects TRBV10-3 to TRBJ2-2; TRBD2 might be the D (6 bases). Germline V gives CDR1 ENHRY, CDR2 SYGVKD. The CDR3 consists of 12 residues. CDR3 DNA sequence: TGTGCCATCACAGAGAACACCGGGGGGCTGTTTTTT. This gives the protein CAITENTGGLFF.